A single sample is the source of the 10 T cell receptor beta chains below, sequenced in a study of low-dose radiotherapy and immunotherapy resistance in tumors. The time point denotes: before trial treatment. Both TCRalpha and TCRbeta chains were reverse transcribed with V-gene-specific primers. A constant-region primer paired with the V-primer adapter amplified TCRs over about 20 PCR cycles. In TCRdb, the reads were re-called with MiXCR into one record per CDR3 protein. The data show 35,000 to 45,000 distinct CDR3 sequences, about a third seen once. The starting material was PBMCs, obtained before treatment. These receptors originate from a male donor with gallbladder cancer.

About this clonotype itself: A read error may be the cause here, since a much bigger clone is one base away. This chain uses TRBV6-2 or TRBV6-3 with TRBJ2-1; 7 bases fit TRBD1. This CDR3 is built from 17 residues. The germline CDR1 and CDR2 sequences are MNHEY and SVGEGT. The CDR3 DNA is TGTGCCGGCAGCTCGTTGCTGGGGTCAGGGGGTCCCAATGAGCAGTTCTTC. Protein: CAGSSLLGSGGPNEQFF.

Ten or more counts support this clonotype. The genes are TRBV7-8 and TRBJ2-2; D unresolved. Germline V gene data show CDR1 as SGHVS and CDR2 as FQNEAQ. The length of the CDR3 is 14 residues. The germline V and J ends were trimmed by 8 bases and 1 base, with 11 bases remaining between them. Here the CDR3 DNA reads TGTGCCAGCGCTACGCAGCTGAACACCGGGGAGCTGTTTTTT. This translates into CASATQLNTGELFF.

A note on this clonotype: A far larger clone is just one base off, so this is likely a read error. This chain links TRBV6-4 with TRBJ2-7; D unresolved. The CDR3 is 15 residues long. V was pared by 5 bases and J by 0 bases, with 14 bases between. The germline V gene encodes CDR1 MRHNA and CDR2 SNTAGT. The DNA for the CDR3 is TGTGCCAGCAGTCCCGAGACACCTAGCTCCTACGAGCAGTACTTC. Translation gives CASSPETPSSYEQYF.

The chain has TRBV28 and TRBJ2-7; D gene ambiguous. The CDR3 contains 12 residues. V lost 2 bases and J 7 bases, leaving 9 bases between the germline ends. Germline-derived CDR1 and CDR2 are MDHEN and SYDVKM. The CDR3 sequence: CASSLDSREQYF. CDR3 DNA sequence: TGTGCCAGCAGTTTAGATAGCAGAGAGCAGTACTTC.

This clonotype was recorded many times. The chain recombines TRBV4-3 with TRBJ2-1; 11 bases match TRBD1. V trimming: 0 bases; J trimming: 1 base; junction bases outside the gene matches: 8. Germline loops: CDR1 LGHNA, CDR2 YSLEER. The CDR3 totals 19 residues. CDR3 in DNA: TGCGCCAGCAGCCAAGAAGGACAGGGGGCTTATGGGTCCTACAATGAGCAGTTCTTC. Amino acids: CASSQEGQGAYGSYNEQFF.

This clonotype was seen ten or more times. V and J are TRBV3-1 and TRBJ2-3; D possibly matches TRBD1 or TRBD2 (5 bases each). The CDR3 runs to 15 residues. CDR1 is LGHDT and CDR2 is YNNKEL in the germline V gene (reference sequence). V was shortened by 7 bases and J by 5 bases, with 19 bases between the two germline ends. The CDR3 loop is CASTPRDQGLDTQYF. DNA for the CDR3: TGTGCCAGCACCCCCAGGGATCAAGGACTAGATACGCAGTATTTT.

This clonotype was seen many times. The rearrangement links TRBV10-2 to TRBJ2-7; 12 bases map to TRBD1. V lost 7 bases and J lost 3; bases outside the gene matches: 7. Germline CDR1 WSHSY, CDR2 SAAADI. The CDR3 covers 15 residues. The CDR3 protein is CASIGTGGLLYEQYF. The CDR3 coding sequence is TGCGCCAGCATCGGGACAGGGGGCCTACTCTACGAGCAGTACTTC.

The chain employs TRBV6-2 or TRBV6-3 and TRBJ1-5, with 9 bases identical to TRBD1. The CDR3 is 15 residues long. The V segment lost 6 bases and the J segment 4 bases; nucleotides outside the gene matches: 7. The germline gives CDR1 MNHEY, CDR2 SVGEGT. The CDR3 DNA follows: TGTGCCAGCAGATTAGGACAGGGGAGGAATCAGCCCCAGCATTTT. It is translated as CASRLGQGRNQPQHF.

The table lists this clonotype with a few counts. V gene TRBV20-1 combines with J gene TRBJ1-5, with 8 bases identical to TRBD1. Trimming removed 0 bases from V and 2 bases from J; junction bases left unmatched: 3. The germline V gene has CDR1 DFQATT and CDR2 SNEGSKA (reference sequence). CDR3 length: 15 residues. Here the CDR3 reads CSARETGVGNQPQHF. For the CDR3, the DNA is TGCAGTGCTAGAGAGACAGGGGTTGGCAATCAGCCCCAGCATTTT.

Worth noting for this clonotype: It is likely a read error: a sequence one base away is far more abundant. The chain employs TRBV12-3 or TRBV12-4 and TRBJ2-5; D not resolved. The CDR3 totals 12 residues. Trimming stripped 7 bases from V and 11 bases from J, with 17 bases between. Written as DNA, the CDR3 is TGTGCCAGCAAAGGACGATCCTACGATCAGTACTTC. Amino acid sequence: CASKGRSYDQYF.